What follows describes a single TCR beta chain. The same CDR3 is also encoded by other DNA sequences in this sample. Original methodology: Cell counts per sample came from amplifying reference gene primers. Using immunoSEQ multiplex PCR, the repertoire was profiled, and TCRdb retains in-frame clones only, with some absent. V, J and clone size were drawn from that table, and D and trimming were deduced from the DNA. Counted here are around 450,000 clones, 87% occurring once; the ten biggest clones make up approximately 2%. Participants were aged 18 to 89 years from some 24 US areas. This record comes from a study of blood T cell repertoires in COVID-19. Study at large: Samples of COVID-19 (acute and convalescent) were obtained from the United States, Italy and Spain. From T cells, B-cell-depleted T cells, or PBMCs came the material, which was cDNA or gDNA.

The CDR3 sequence is 16 residues long. V was clipped by 0 bases and J by 0 bases, with 8 bases between them. In germline, CDR1 is LGHNA, CDR2 YSLEER. The V and J genes are TRBV4-3 and TRBJ1-4; D remains unclear. The clonotype originates from a woman younger than 30 with acute COVID-19. The sample comprised PBMCs or T cells enriched from blood (not recorded which). CDR3 protein: CASSQDGGTTNEKLFF. Written as DNA, the CDR3 is TGCGCCAGCAGCCAAGATGGTGGCACAACTAATGAAAAACTGTTTTTT.